This T cell receptor beta chain was identified in a study of blood T cell repertoires in COVID-19. Overall study context: Specimens from acute and convalescent COVID-19 originated in the United States, Italy and Spain. The cDNA or gDNA used as material had been derived from T cells, B-cell-depleted T cells, or PBMCs.

V lost 9 bases, J lost 1 base, and 9 bases stayed unmatched. The CDR3 is 15 amino acids. The germline gives CDR1 MNHEY, CDR2 SVGAGI. In the authors' workflow: Reference gene primer amplification yielded estimated nucleated cell counts. TCRdb's copy holds only in-frame clones and misses some; the assay was immunoSEQ multiplex PCR. The D gene and trimming were derived from the DNA, and the V and J assignments and clone size from that table. Among about 190,000 clones listed, 60% to 80% were seen once. The chain carries TRBV6-5 and TRBJ2-1; 7 bases agree with TRBD1. The sequence derives from a man aged 60-69 years with active or convalescent COVID-19. The sequenced material came from peripheral blood. The CDR3 region has the DNA TGTGCCAGTGCAGACAGGGTAAGGTCCTACAATGAGCAGTTCTTC. Translated, it gives CASADRVRSYNEQFF.